This record covers a single T cell receptor beta chain. Its specificity is unknown. This CDR3 region has 16 residues. With V trimmed by 2 bases and J by 6 bases, 7 bases remained unmatched. Per the germline V gene, CDR1 is GTSNPN and CDR2 is SVGIG (reference sequence). The method was immunoSEQ multiplex PCR; TCRdb's version includes in-frame clones alone and lacks a portion of them. This table holds 150,000 or so clones, around 83% found once. The entry originates in a study of cytomegalovirus exposure and HLA in healthy donors. Findings and caveats of the study: Within the approximately 110 validation repertoires, first-cohort TCR clusters tended to co-occur, according to a later analysis. Three chains linked to CMV were shown in vitro to be specific for CMV antigens. Most TCRs appeared rarely, but some public TCRs recurred in many donors. The authors listed some 150 TCR beta chains as cytomegalovirus-associated.

This sequence was found in a human donor in good health. The source material was PBMCs. The J gene is TRBJ2-5, the V gene TRBV30; 15 bases match TRBD2. The CDR3 spells CAWSISGTSGRKTQYF. CDR3 nucleotides: TGTGCCTGGAGTATATCCGGGACTAGCGGGAGGAAGACCCAGTACTTC.